This T cell receptor (beta chain) was identified during a study of CD8+CD57+ T cells in acquired aplastic anemia. At the level of the study: Sorting CD4+ and CD8+ cells gave DNA averaging roughly 3.5 ug. Read counts for CD4+ cells (from healthy donors) averaged about 10 million.

This CDR3 spans 12 amino acids. CDR1 is SNHLY and CDR2 is FYNNEI in the germline V gene. V trimming: 7 bases; J trimming: 7 bases; junction bases outside the gene matches: 5. TCR beta VDJ and CDR3 profiles were obtained from a genomic DNA template. TCRdb independently ran MiXCR on the reads; one entry per CDR3 protein. The data hold roughly 38,000 distinct CDR3 sequences, with around 80% observed a single time. The specimen sequenced was sorted CD4+, CD8+, or CD8+CD57+ T cells (not recorded which) from PBMCs. The V and J genes are TRBV2 and TRBJ1-2; TRBD1 matches 8 bases. The receptor comes from a human donor in good health, serving as a control. The CDR3 DNA is TGTGCCAGCATGGGGGGACAGGCTGGCTACACCTTC. Translated: CASMGGQAGYTF.